The clone carrying this TCR beta chain was seen many times. The CDR3 covers 16 residues. Germline CDR1 and CDR2: SGHVS and FQNEAQ. Trimming took 8 bases from V and 0 from J, leaving 17 bases between them. The sample is drawn from a study of T cells in Graves' hyperthyroidism and ophthalmopathy. The investigators amplified TCR beta CDR3 regions from RNA transcripts. HTBI primers drove first-round RT-PCR of the TCR CDR3. TCRdb re-called the multiplex PCR reads with MiXCR, one entry per CDR3 protein. The sample holds approximately 610,000 distinct CDR3 sequences; around 15% are singletons and the top ten take 4% to 5.5%.

J is TRBJ1-5 and V is TRBV7-8; tentatively, D is TRBD1 (5 bases). The source of this sequence is a woman in her thirties or forties with Graves' ophthalmopathy. The specimen sequenced was blood. The chain's CDR3 is CASSYGGVRSNQPQHF. In DNA form, the CDR3 reads TGTGCCAGCTCGTATGGGGGGGTACGTAGCAATCAGCCCCAGCATTTT.